A selection of T cell receptor beta chains follows, all from one sample in a study of pediatric ulcerative colitis. Clones were read by immunoSEQ multiplex PCR, and TCRdb kept only the in-frame ones, dropping some. The profile covers 55,000 to 70,000 clones, with 87% appearing a single time and over 1.3% taken by the ten largest. The specimen was blood. The origin of the receptors is a boy aged 5-17 years who was a control in a study of pediatric ulcerative colitis. The conserved cysteine and the conserved F or W are not part of the CDR3 here. D genes are given only for firm matches. The listing skips clone size in some rows; elsewhere it reads once, few, many or a size class.

>TRBD1|-|TRBJ2-5|TRBV2
ASSRDSQETQY
>-|-|TRBJ1-1|TRBV6-9
AISHRGLNTEAF
>-|few|TRBJ1-2|TRBV27
ASSLITGGGYT
>-|-|TRBJ2-5|TRBV9
ASSVVGDGGQETQY
>TRBD1|-|TRBJ2-2|TRBV7-2
ASSSRTGGTGELF
>-|once|TRBJ1-5|TRBV23-1
ASSQAGRAFNQPQH
>-|-|TRBJ1-1|TRBV5-8
ASSLVQGVLNTEAF
>-|once|TRBJ2-7|TRBV29-1
SVLFAGNSYEQY
>-|-|TRBJ2-5|TRBV29-1
SVGDRRGETQY
>TRBD2|-|TRBJ2-2|TRBV6-1
ASSDFPTTSGSLATGELF
>TRBD2|-|TRBJ2-3|TRBV7-8
ASSLARAGGTTDTQY
>-|-|TRBJ1-1|TRBV4-3
ASSHRGLNTEAF
>-|-|TRBJ1-4|TRBV4-3
ASSQARAYEKLF
>TRBD1|few|TRBJ1-5|TRBV4-1
ASSQRGQGGDQPQH
>TRBD2|-|TRBJ2-1|TRBV5-6
ASSWTSGSLYNEQF
>-|-|TRBJ1-1|TRBV29-1
SVERQDFKGQEAF
>-|-|TRBJ2-3|TRBV4-2
ASSPSVPDTQY
>-|-|TRBJ2-3|TRBV20-1
SPSHTDTQY
>-|-|TRBJ2-3|TRBV5-6
ASSLRAVKGTDTQY
>-|few|TRBJ1-4|TRBV19
ASSEQGEKLF
>-|few|TRBJ1-2|TRBV19
ASRPNWGGPRQT
>-|-|TRBJ1-2|TRBV9
ASSVSVGGYT
>-|-|TRBJ2-7|TRBV28
ASSFRGGGITEQY
>-|-|TRBJ1-2|TRBV7-6
ASSLAPTVIFYGYT
>-|once|TRBJ1-4|TRBV9
ASSVGSGGRNEKLF
>TRBD2|-|TRBJ2-5|TRBV7-9
ASSLVVAGVRETQY
>-|-|TRBJ2-7|TRBV2
ASRTGHSTYEQY
>-|-|TRBJ1-3|TRBV7-6
ASSLGRHLGSGNTIY
>-|-|TRBJ2-2|TRBV18
ASSPPKTVRELF
>-|once|TRBJ2-1|TRBV15
ATSREGGSSYNEQF
>TRBD2|-|TRBJ2-2|TRBV5-1
ASSFYPSGGTNTGELF
>-|few|TRBJ1-5|TRBV25-1
ASSGNTQGSGNQPQH
>-|few|TRBJ1-2|TRBV13
ASSLGEYGYT